This is a list of T cell receptor beta chains from one sample in a study of cytomegalovirus exposure and HLA in healthy donors. Using immunoSEQ multiplex PCR, the repertoire was profiled, and TCRdb retains in-frame clones only, with some absent. Of some 150,000 clones listed, over 70% were seen once; the top ten hold roughly 9.7%. Sequenced sample: PBMCs. The origin of the receptors is a man younger than 35 in good health and CMV-seropositive. CDR3s include the opening cysteine and the closing phenylalanine or tryptophan. The order of the fields is D gene, V gene, J gene, clone size, CDR3 DNA, CDR3 protein. The D gene is left open where the match is weak. The listing skips clone size in some rows; elsewhere it reads once, few, many or a size class.

D gene: TRBD2; V gene: TRBV7-6; J gene: TRBJ2-1; clone size: -; CDR3 DNA: TGTGCCAGCAGCTTAGTTGCAAGCGGGAGGCCTAATGAGCAGTTCTTC; CDR3 protein: CASSLVASGRPNEQFF
D gene: -; V gene: TRBV18; J gene: TRBJ1-4; clone size: -; CDR3 DNA: TGTGCCAGCTCACGGGGGCGCTCTGAAAAACTGTTTTTT; CDR3 protein: CASSRGRSEKLFF
D gene: -; V gene: TRBV4-2; J gene: TRBJ2-2; clone size: -; CDR3 DNA: TGTGCCAGCAGCCCCTCCGGGGGGCTGGTTGGGGAGCTGTTTTTT; CDR3 protein: CASSPSGGLVGELFF
D gene: TRBD1; V gene: TRBV4-3; J gene: TRBJ1-1; clone size: -; CDR3 DNA: TGCGCCAGCAGTCGACAGGGGACCACTGAAGCTTTCTTT; CDR3 protein: CASSRQGTTEAFF
D gene: -; V gene: TRBV7-2; J gene: TRBJ1-2; clone size: -; CDR3 DNA: TGTGCCAGCAGCTTAGGGTCAGGCGGAGGGCCCCGGGGCTACACCTTC; CDR3 protein: CASSLGSGGGPRGYTF
D gene: -; V gene: TRBV4-1; J gene: TRBJ1-1; clone size: -; CDR3 DNA: TGCGCCAGCAGCCAAAACAGGGAAGGCACTGAAGCTTTCTTT; CDR3 protein: CASSQNREGTEAFF
D gene: -; V gene: TRBV11-3; J gene: TRBJ2-7; clone size: once; CDR3 DNA: TGTGCCAGCAGCTTACGGGATCTCCACGAGCAGTACTTC; CDR3 protein: CASSLRDLHEQYF
D gene: TRBD1; V gene: TRBV5-1; J gene: TRBJ2-2; clone size: -; CDR3 DNA: TGCGCCAGCAGCTTGGCCGTCGGACAGGGCACCACCGGGGAGCTGTTTTTT; CDR3 protein: CASSLAVGQGTTGELFF
D gene: -; V gene: TRBV7-9; J gene: TRBJ2-5; clone size: -; CDR3 DNA: TGTGCCAGCACTACCGGGCAGGGGCCCGGGGAGACCCAGTACTTC; CDR3 protein: CASTTGQGPGETQYF
D gene: -; V gene: TRBV18; J gene: TRBJ2-7; clone size: -; CDR3 DNA: TGTGCCAGCTCACCACTTACCGAGACCTACGAGCAGTACTTC; CDR3 protein: CASSPLTETYEQYF
D gene: TRBD2; V gene: TRBV4-2; J gene: TRBJ2-7; clone size: -; CDR3 DNA: TGTGCCAGCAGCCAAGATGGTAGCGGGAGGGCCTACGAGCAGTACTTC; CDR3 protein: CASSQDGSGRAYEQYF
D gene: TRBD1; V gene: TRBV18; J gene: TRBJ2-7; clone size: -; CDR3 DNA: TGTGCCAGCTCCCCAAGGACAGGTGGCCACGAGCAGTACTTC; CDR3 protein: CASSPRTGGHEQYF
D gene: TRBD2; V gene: TRBV5-5; J gene: TRBJ2-3; clone size: -; CDR3 DNA: TGTGCCAGCAGTAGCGGGGGGGCACTCACAGATACGCAGTATTTT; CDR3 protein: CASSSGGALTDTQYF
D gene: TRBD1; V gene: TRBV19; J gene: TRBJ1-5; clone size: once; CDR3 DNA: TGTGCCAGTAGTGTGTACGGGACAGACAATCAGCCCCAGCATTTT; CDR3 protein: CASSVYGTDNQPQHF
D gene: TRBD2; V gene: TRBV4-1; J gene: TRBJ2-1; clone size: few; CDR3 DNA: TGCGCCAGCAGCCATCTAGTTTTAGCGGGGGCCGGGGAGCAGTTCTTC; CDR3 protein: CASSHLVLAGAGEQFF
D gene: TRBD2; V gene: TRBV7-2; J gene: TRBJ2-5; clone size: -; CDR3 DNA: TGTGCCAGCAGCTTAGCTCTCCGGCTAGCGGGGGGCCCTCAAGAGACCCAGTACTTC; CDR3 protein: CASSLALRLAGGPQETQYF
D gene: TRBD2; V gene: TRBV5-4; J gene: TRBJ2-3; clone size: once; CDR3 DNA: TGTGCCAGCAGCTTGCCGGGGGGGCCGATAGATACGCAGTATTTT; CDR3 protein: CASSLPGGPIDTQYF
D gene: TRBD2; V gene: TRBV4-1; J gene: TRBJ2-2; clone size: few; CDR3 DNA: TGCGCCAGCAGCCGGGGCTGGGGCGGGGGGAACACCGGGGAGCTGTTTTTT; CDR3 protein: CASSRGWGGGNTGELFF
D gene: TRBD1; V gene: TRBV2; J gene: TRBJ1-5; clone size: once; CDR3 DNA: TGTGCCAGCAGTCAGGACAGGCCTTATCAGCCCCAGCATTTT; CDR3 protein: CASSQDRPYQPQHF
D gene: -; V gene: TRBV7-9; J gene: TRBJ1-1; clone size: few; CDR3 DNA: TGTGCCAGTACCCCCAGGGCGACTGAAGCTTTCTTT; CDR3 protein: CASTPRATEAFF
D gene: -; V gene: TRBV19; J gene: TRBJ1-1; clone size: -; CDR3 DNA: TGTGCCAGTAGTATAACAGGGAGCACTGAAGCTTTCTTT; CDR3 protein: CASSITGSTEAFF
D gene: TRBD1; V gene: TRBV7-3; J gene: TRBJ2-7; clone size: few; CDR3 DNA: TGTGCCAGCAGCCTCGTGGGGACAGGGGACTACGAGCAGTACTTC; CDR3 protein: CASSLVGTGDYEQYF
D gene: -; V gene: TRBV6-1; J gene: TRBJ2-3; clone size: -; CDR3 DNA: TGTGCCAGCAATAGACAGTGGGCAGATACGCAGTATTTT; CDR3 protein: CASNRQWADTQYF
D gene: -; V gene: TRBV11-2; J gene: TRBJ1-2; clone size: -; CDR3 DNA: TGTGCCAGCAGCTTAGGAGGGGGCTATGGCTACACCTTC; CDR3 protein: CASSLGGGYGYTF
D gene: -; V gene: TRBV4-2; J gene: TRBJ1-1; clone size: -; CDR3 DNA: TGTGCCAGCAGCCAGAGGAGGGTGTGGACTGAAGCTTTCTTT; CDR3 protein: CASSQRRVWTEAFF
D gene: -; V gene: TRBV4-2; J gene: TRBJ2-7; clone size: -; CDR3 DNA: TGTGCCAGCAGCCAAGTTTCGTCGGGATTGGCCTACGAGCAGTACTTC; CDR3 protein: CASSQVSSGLAYEQYF
D gene: TRBD1; V gene: TRBV2; J gene: TRBJ1-5; clone size: -; CDR3 DNA: TGTGCCAGCAGTGACAGGGGGCCTGATAGCAATCAGCCCCAGCATTTT; CDR3 protein: CASSDRGPDSNQPQHF
D gene: TRBD2; V gene: TRBV7-2; J gene: TRBJ2-1; clone size: few; CDR3 DNA: TGTGCCAGCAGCTTAGGGACTAGCGGGTCAAATGAGCAGTTCTTC; CDR3 protein: CASSLGTSGSNEQFF
D gene: TRBD1; V gene: TRBV6-1; J gene: TRBJ2-7; clone size: -; CDR3 DNA: TGTGCCAGCAGTTCGGACAGGGGGAGCACCGAGCAGTACTTC; CDR3 protein: CASSSDRGSTEQYF
D gene: TRBD1; V gene: TRBV6-1; J gene: TRBJ2-7; clone size: few; CDR3 DNA: TGTGCCAGCAGTGAGGGTAGTGGGACAGGGGGCTACGAGCAGTACTTC; CDR3 protein: CASSEGSGTGGYEQYF
D gene: TRBD2; V gene: TRBV29-1; J gene: TRBJ2-7; clone size: -; CDR3 DNA: TGCAGCGTACGTAAGGGGGTGGCGGGAGGCTCCTACGAGCAGTACTTC; CDR3 protein: CSVRKGVAGGSYEQYF
D gene: TRBD1; V gene: TRBV4-3; J gene: TRBJ1-4; clone size: -; CDR3 DNA: TGCGCCAGCAGCCAAGTAGAGACAGGGTGGGAAAAACTGTTTTTT; CDR3 protein: CASSQVETGWEKLFF
D gene: -; V gene: TRBV6-5; J gene: TRBJ1-1; clone size: -; CDR3 DNA: TGTGCCAGCAGACCAAACAGGGATTGGAACACTGAAGCTTTCTTT; CDR3 protein: CASRPNRDWNTEAFF
D gene: TRBD2; V gene: TRBV7-8; J gene: TRBJ2-7; clone size: -; CDR3 DNA: TGTGCCAGCAGCCCAATAGCGGGGGCCTCCTACGAGCAGTACTTC; CDR3 protein: CASSPIAGASYEQYF
D gene: -; V gene: TRBV4-1; J gene: TRBJ2-1; clone size: -; CDR3 DNA: TGCGCCAGCAGCCAAGGGGCTGGCCGGGGAAACAATGAGCAGTTCTTC; CDR3 protein: CASSQGAGRGNNEQFF